A selection of T cell receptor beta chains follows, all from one sample in a study of technical replicates of blood from a few donors. Sequenced by immunoSEQ multiplex PCR; TCRdb stores in-frame clones only, minus some. The data hold about 83,000 clones, with roughly 94% observed a single time. Material for sequencing was T cells isolated from PBMCs. These receptors were taken from a human donor in good health. Both conserved end residues are trimmed from each CDR3.

v_gene: TRBV4-1
len: 15
CDR3aa: ASSQVVGAQGNTEAF

v_gene: TRBV21-1
len: 16
CDR3aa: ASKKGLVVGAGANVLT

v_gene: TRBV4-1
len: 17
CDR3aa: ASSSGVILRSLKGDEQF

v_gene: TRBV28
len: 12
CDR3aa: ASTAGGWSGELF

v_gene: TRBV7-2
len: 15
CDR3aa: ASSFGSGGAGTGELF

v_gene: TRBV25-1
len: 14
CDR3aa: ASSQSGGQVFEKLF

v_gene: TRBV9
len: 13
CDR3aa: ASSVGGRGANVLT

v_gene: TRBV5-1
len: 13
CDR3aa: ASSLGAGAADTQY

v_gene: TRBV6-6
len: 11
CDR3aa: ASSYGETGEAF

v_gene: TRBV6-1
len: 13
CDR3aa: ASSETGGTNTEAF

v_gene: TRBV7-2
len: 13
CDR3aa: ASSLDRAGADGYT

v_gene: TRBV4-1
len: 13
CDR3aa: ASSQSPGGGETQY

v_gene: TRBV7-9
len: 12
CDR3aa: ASSTDRGQETQY

v_gene: TRBV9
len: 13
CDR3aa: ASGPGDRGVDEQY

v_gene: TRBV13
len: 17
CDR3aa: ASSFPPGHGFSGANVLT

v_gene: TRBV4-1
len: 11
CDR3aa: ASSQAGDTEAF

v_gene: TRBV10-3
len: 12
CDR3aa: AISDPRGTGELF

v_gene: TRBV20-1
len: 9
CDR3aa: SAGQGTEAF

v_gene: TRBV19
len: 10
CDR3aa: ASLDRVIGYT

v_gene: TRBV6-4
len: 14
CDR3aa: ASSAPGTGLNTEAF

v_gene: TRBV10-2
len: 17
CDR3aa: ASGWRERKDRGSYNEQF

v_gene: TRBV4-2
len: 15
CDR3aa: ASSQGGLAGGQETQY

v_gene: TRBV11-3
len: 13
CDR3aa: ASSLGGQGRNEQF